The next 18 T cell receptor beta chains were all read from a single sample in a study of regulatory dendritic cells for organ transplantation. Profiled with immunoSEQ multiplex PCR; TCRdb holds only in-frame clones, not every one. The sample carries more than 10,000 clones, about 66% recorded once. Sample: memory CD8+ T cells from blood. The subset: CD45RO+ memory T cells. The receptors originated from a human donor in good health.

The rearrangement joins TRBV4-1 to TRBJ2-1; 8 bases are a match to TRBD2. Germline CDR1 reads MGHRA; CDR2 reads YSYEKL. With V trimmed by 0 bases and J by 4 bases, 8 bases remained unmatched. The CDR3 runs 17 residues. CDR3 loop: CASSQDWAGGPYNEQFF. The CDR3, as DNA: TGCGCCAGCAGCCAAGATTGGGCGGGAGGCCCATACAATGAGCAGTTCTTC.

V is TRBV29-1 and J is TRBJ1-5; D is perhaps TRBD1 (5 bases). Trimming pared 7 bases from V and 4 bases from J, leaving 14 bases between. Germline CDR1 SQVTM, CDR2 ANQGSEA. There are 13 residues in the CDR3. Written as DNA, the CDR3 is TGCAGCGCCATCTGGGGACCTAATCAGCCCCAGCATTTT. Residues: CSAIWGPNQPQHF.

This clone was seen just once. The chain has TRBV7-6 and TRBJ2-6, with TRBD1 as a possible D gene (5 bases). CDR1 is SGHVS and CDR2 is FNYEAQ in the germline V gene. The CDR3 contains 15 residues. The V end was cut by 1 base, the J end by 4 bases, with 8 bases between. The CDR3 protein is CASSLGQQGANVLTF. The CDR3, as DNA: TGTGCCAGCAGCTTAGGACAGCAAGGGGCCAACGTCCTGACTTTC. Using reference TRBV7-6 and TRBJ2-6 for the parts outside the CDR3, the full variable domain is GAGVSQSPRYKVTKRGQDVALRCDPISGHVSLYWYRQALGQGPEFLTYFNYEAQQDKSGLPNDRFSAERPEGSISTLTIQRTEQRDSAMYRCASSLGQQGANVLTFGAGSRLTVL.

This clone was observed a few times. The chain has TRBV4-3 and TRBJ2-7; D is undetermined. V was cut by 0 bases and J by 5 bases, with 14 bases left in between. Germline V lookup: CDR1 LGHNA, CDR2 YSLEER. The CDR3 is made up of 15 amino acids. Here the CDR3 reads CASSQDGNRMNEQYF. In DNA form, the CDR3 reads TGCGCCAGCAGCCAAGATGGGAATCGGATGAACGAGCAGTACTTC.

The chain joins TRBV27 to TRBJ1-1; D remains ambiguous. Germline V gives CDR1 MNHEY, CDR2 SMNVEV (reference sequence). The CDR3 contains 13 residues. Trimming cost V 7 bases and J 11 bases, with 20 bases left between them. The chain's CDR3 is CASTPGPQVTAFF. The DNA for the CDR3 is TGTGCCAGCACCCCTGGGCCCCAGGTAACGGCTTTCTTT.

This clone was picked up a small number of times. V and J are TRBV2 and TRBJ2-7; D not certain. From germline, CDR1 is SNHLY and CDR2 FYNNEI. The length of the CDR3 is 13 residues. V was clipped by 6 bases and J by 2 bases, with 11 bases between them. DNA of the CDR3: TGTGCCAGCAGCCCCGCCGAGACCTACGAGCAGTACTTC. Its translation is CASSPAETYEQYF. Full variable domain (missing parts from reference TRBV2 and TRBJ2-7): EPEVTQTPSHQVTQMGQEVILRCVPISNHLYFYWYRQILGQKVEFLVSFYNNEISEKSEIFDDQFSVERPDGSNFTLKIRSTKLEDSAMYFCASSPAETYEQYFGPGTRLTVT.

The chain employs TRBV29-1 and TRBJ1-1, with TRBD1 as a possible D gene (5 bases). V lost 3 bases, J lost 0 bases, and 8 bases lay in between. The CDR3 has 13 residues. CDR1 is SQVTM and CDR2 is ANQGSEA in the germline V gene. The chain's CDR3 is CSVDGAMNTEAFF. The CDR3 DNA sequence: TGCAGCGTTGATGGGGCCATGAACACTGAAGCTTTCTTT.

This clone has just one count. The chain carries TRBV28 and TRBJ2-7; D unresolved. V gave up 3 bases and J gave up 0 bases, with 6 bases separating them. The CDR3 extends over 13 amino acids. Germline values: CDR1 MDHEN, CDR2 SYDVKM. CDR3 nucleotide sequence: TGTGCCAGCAGTTTTCACACCTCCTACGAGCAGTACTTC. Its translation: CASSFHTSYEQYF.

V usage is TRBV15 and J usage is TRBJ1-2; D gene ambiguous. Trimming shortened V by 5 bases and J by 5 bases, and 15 bases separated the two germline ends. Germline V gene lookup returns CDR1 LNHNV and CDR2 YYDKDF (reference sequence). The CDR3 runs 14 residues. As DNA, the CDR3 is TGTGCCACCAGCGGAAAACCAACAGCTTATGGCTACACCTTC. This codes for CATSGKPTAYGYTF.

The chain couples TRBV27 to TRBJ1-2, with D maybe TRBD1 (6 bases). Trimming took 6 bases from V and 0 from J, leaving 11 bases between them. Germline lookup yields CDR1 MNHEY and CDR2 SMNVEV (reference sequence). This CDR3 is 14 amino acids long. CDR3 DNA: TGTGCCAGCAGCCTGGACAGAGCTAACTATGGCTACACCTTC. The encoded protein is CASSLDRANYGYTF.

This clone was observed a handful of times. The chain employs TRBV25-1 and TRBJ2-3; unclear D gene. This CDR3 contains 11 residues. CDR1 is MGHDK, CDR2 SYGVNS, per germline. V was cut by 7 bases and J by 5 bases, with 7 bases left in between. The CDR3 nucleotides are TGTGCCAGCACGTTCGGAGATACGCAGTATTTT. Its translation is CASTFGDTQYF.

This clone showed up just a few times. The CDR3 sequence is CASTLTAYNEQFF. CDR3 coding DNA: TGTGCCAGCACCTTAACAGCCTACAATGAGCAGTTCTTC. The J gene is TRBJ2-1, the V gene TRBV28; no definite D call. CDR3 size: 13 residues. From germline, CDR1 is MDHEN and CDR2 SYDVKM. V lost 7 bases and J 2 bases, leaving 9 bases between the germline ends.

The gene calls are TRBV27 and TRBJ1-1; no clear D gene. Germline CDR1 MNHEY, CDR2 SMNVEV (reference sequence). Trimming took 1 base from V and 5 from J, leaving 14 bases between them. The CDR3 is 15 amino acids. The CDR3 reads CASSLYKTPGTEAFF. In DNA, the CDR3 is TGTGCCAGCAGTTTATATAAGACACCGGGAACTGAAGCTTTCTTT.

The chain joins TRBV21-1 to TRBJ2-1. TRBV21-1 is a known pseudogene. The CDR3 is 15 amino acids. The CDR3 protein is CASSKGIDPDNEQFF. In DNA, the CDR3 is TGTGCCAGCAGCAAAGGAATTGACCCAGACAATGAGCAGTTCTTC.

In its sample, this clone was seen a few times. V gene TRBV6-1 combines with J gene TRBJ2-7; D is unresolved. CDR3 length equals 12 residues. The ends were cut back, 0 bases at V and 4 bases at J, with 4 bases in the middle. CDR1 is MNHNS, CDR2 SASEGT, per germline. CDR3 bases: TGTGCCAGCAGTGAAGCCCGATACGAGCAGTACTTC. It is translated as CASSEARYEQYF.

This chain links TRBV6-1 with TRBJ2-1, with 10 bases matching TRBD1. The CDR3 contains 18 residues. J lost 3 bases, V lost 0 bases, and 8 bases had no gene match. Germline V gene sequence: CDR1 MNHNS, CDR2 SASEGT. CDR3 DNA: TGTGCCAGCAGTGAAGCGCTTGATGGGACAGGGGTCTACAATGAGCAGTTCTTC. Residues: CASSEALDGTGVYNEQFF.

V gene TRBV7-3 combines with J gene TRBJ2-5, with 12 bases aligning to TRBD2. Germline trimming cut 5 bases from V and 2 bases from J; bases unmatched to any gene: 0. CDR3 length equals 14 residues. CDR1 is SGHTA and CDR2 is FQGTGA in the germline V gene. The CDR3 DNA sequence: TGTGCCAGCAGCCTAGCGGGGGGGCAAGAGACCCAGTACTTC. It translates to CASSLAGGQETQYF.

The CDR3 protein is CASSLGQGPDTQYF. The CDR3 DNA sequence: TGTGCCAGCAGCTTAGGCCAGGGCCCAGATACGCAGTATTTT. This chain connects TRBV7-8 to TRBJ2-3, with D tentatively TRBD1 (5 bases). The CDR3 has 14 amino acids. Germline V gene data show CDR1 as SGHVS and CDR2 as FQNEAQ. V was clipped by 1 base and J by 4 bases, with 9 bases between them.